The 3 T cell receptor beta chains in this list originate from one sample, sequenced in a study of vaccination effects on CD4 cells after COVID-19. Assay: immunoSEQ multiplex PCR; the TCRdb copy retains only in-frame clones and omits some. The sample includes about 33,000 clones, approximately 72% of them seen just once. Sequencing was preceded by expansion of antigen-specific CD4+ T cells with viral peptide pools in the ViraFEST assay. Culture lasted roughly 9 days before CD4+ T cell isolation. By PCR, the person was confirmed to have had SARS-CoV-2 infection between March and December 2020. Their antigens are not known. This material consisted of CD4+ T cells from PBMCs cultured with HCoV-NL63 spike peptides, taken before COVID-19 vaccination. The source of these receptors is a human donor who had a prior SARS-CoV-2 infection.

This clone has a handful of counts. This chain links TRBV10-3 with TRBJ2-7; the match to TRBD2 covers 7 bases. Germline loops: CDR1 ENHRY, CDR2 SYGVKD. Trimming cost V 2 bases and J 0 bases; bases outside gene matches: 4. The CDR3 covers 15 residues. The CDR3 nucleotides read TGTGCCATCAGTGAGAGGGAGGGCTTCTCCTACGAGCAGTACTTC. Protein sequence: CAISEREGFSYEQYF.

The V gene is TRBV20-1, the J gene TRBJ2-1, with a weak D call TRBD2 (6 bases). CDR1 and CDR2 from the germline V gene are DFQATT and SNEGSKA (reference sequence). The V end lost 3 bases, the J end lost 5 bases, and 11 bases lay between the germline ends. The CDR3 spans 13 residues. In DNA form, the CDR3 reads TGCAGTGCTAGTGGGGGAGGCCACAATGAGCAGTTCTTC. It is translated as CSASGGGHNEQFF.

CDR3 bases: TGTGCCAGCAGCTTGGGTAGGGGACGCGGGGGGGCCGGCGCAGATACGCAGTATTTT. Amino acids: CASSLGRGRGGAGADTQYF. The V gene is TRBV11-3, the J gene TRBJ2-3; 9 bases are a match to TRBD2. Germline V gene sequence: CDR1 SGHNT, CDR2 YENEEA. CDR3 length equals 19 residues. The junction had 17 bases not matched to a gene; V was cut back by 3 bases and J by 4 bases.